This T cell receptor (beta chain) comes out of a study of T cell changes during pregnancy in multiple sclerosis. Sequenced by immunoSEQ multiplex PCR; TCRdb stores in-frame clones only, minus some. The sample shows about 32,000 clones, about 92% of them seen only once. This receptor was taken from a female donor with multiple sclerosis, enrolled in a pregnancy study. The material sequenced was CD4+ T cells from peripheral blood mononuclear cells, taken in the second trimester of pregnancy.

The CDR3 is CASSWAGVHTGELFF. CDR3 DNA sequence: TGTGCCAGCAGCTGGGCGGGAGTTCACACCGGGGAGCTGTTTTTT. This chain links TRBV5-5 with TRBJ2-2; TRBD2 matches 7 bases. Germline values: CDR1 SGHKS, CDR2 YYEKEE (reference sequence). V trimming: 3 bases; J trimming: 3 bases; junction bases outside the gene matches: 5. The CDR3 spans 15 residues. The variable domain in full, with the rest retrieved from reference TRBV5-5 and TRBJ2-2, is DAGVTQSPTHLIKTRGQQVTLRCSPISGHKSVSWYQQVLGQGPQFIFQYYEKEERGRGNFPDRFSARQFPNYSSELNVNALLLGDSALYLCASSWAGVHTGELFFGEGSRLTVL.